This is a list of T cell receptor beta chains from one sample in a study of blood T cell repertoires in COVID-19. Method: immunoSEQ multiplex PCR; TCRdb's copy keeps in-frame clones and lacks some. The sample shows about 69,000 clones, roughly 79% of them seen only once. The sequenced sample consisted of peripheral blood. Receptors were obtained from a man aged 55 to 70 with acute or convalescent COVID-19. The CDR3 runs from the conserved cysteine through the conserved F or W. D genes are given only for firm matches. Size is stated for part of the rows, as once, few or many counts, or as a class when the clone is expanded.

CDR3nt,CDR3aa,v_gene,abundance,d_gene,j_gene
TGTGCCAGTAGTATTACGACTAGCCGCGATACGCAGTATTTT,CASSITTSRDTQYF,TRBV19,NA,TRBD2,TRBJ2-3
TGTGCCAGTAGTATTGGTTTGGGGCCGCTAACTGAAAAACTGTTTTTT,CASSIGLGPLTEKLFF,TRBV19,NA,NA,TRBJ1-4
TGTGCCAGCAGCTTAGGACAGGGGAAGGTTGGTCACTATGGCTACACCTTC,CASSLGQGKVGHYGYTF,TRBV5-6,NA,TRBD1,TRBJ1-2
TGTGCCAGCAGCCAAGATTGGGTGCGGGGGGGCCGTGAGACCCAGTACTTC,CASSQDWVRGGRETQYF,TRBV3-1/TRBV3-2,NA,TRBD2,TRBJ2-5
TGTGCCAGCAGTTACAGTGAGTTGTCTAACTATGGCTACACCTTC,CASSYSELSNYGYTF,TRBV6-2/TRBV6-3,NA,NA,TRBJ1-2
TGTGCCAGCAGCTCCAACCTGGGACAGGGAGGCGAGCAGTACTTC,CASSSNLGQGGEQYF,TRBV6-5,NA,TRBD1,TRBJ2-7
TGTGCCAGCAGTTACTGGGCTAGCGGGGGGTATGAGCAGTTCTTC,CASSYWASGGYEQFF,TRBV6-5,NA,TRBD2,TRBJ2-1
TGTGCCAGCGCGGGGGAGAACACTGAAGCTTTCTTT,CASAGENTEAFF,TRBV2,once,NA,TRBJ1-1
TGTGCCAGCAGTTTCTGGACTGGACGGGGGGATACGCAGTATTTT,CASSFWTGRGDTQYF,TRBV6-5,NA,NA,TRBJ2-3
TGTGCCAGCAGCTCCGAATCAGGGAGGAATCAGCCCCAGCATTTT,CASSSESGRNQPQHF,TRBV7-9,many,NA,TRBJ1-5
TGCAGCGTACAGGGGTCCTCTGGAAACACCATATATTTT,CSVQGSSGNTIYF,TRBV29-1,NA,TRBD1,TRBJ1-3
TGTGCCAGCAGTTACGTGGGAGGGAACACTGAAGCTTTCTTT,CASSYVGGNTEAFF,TRBV6-5,NA,NA,TRBJ1-1
TGTGCCAGCAGCTTTCGCCGGGACAGACTATCTAACTATGGCTACACCTTC,CASSFRRDRLSNYGYTF,TRBV7-8,NA,TRBD1,TRBJ1-2
TGTGCCAGCAGCTTAGAAGGGGGCTACGAGCAGTACTTC,CASSLEGGYEQYF,TRBV7-3,NA,NA,TRBJ2-7
NA,CASSQAVPGGRQYF,TRBV3-1/TRBV3-2,many,NA,TRBJ2-7
TGTGCCAGCAGTTCCTCGAACACCGGGGAGCTGTTTTTT,CASSSSNTGELFF,TRBV6-6,NA,NA,TRBJ2-2
TGCGCCAGCAGCCCAAAGACAGGGACCTACGAGCAGTACTTC,CASSPKTGTYEQYF,TRBV5-1,NA,TRBD1,TRBJ2-7
TGTGCCAGCAGCTTAGCGCCGTCTAGCGGGGACACAGATACGCAGTATTTT,CASSLAPSSGDTDTQYF,TRBV7-2,NA,TRBD2,TRBJ2-3
TGCGCCAGCAGCGCCCTGACTAGCGGGGGGCCACAAGAGACCCAGTACTTC,CASSALTSGGPQETQYF,TRBV5-1,NA,TRBD2,TRBJ2-5
TGCGCCAGCAGCTTGACTAGCGGGGGCCGCACAGATACGCAGTATTTT,CASSLTSGGRTDTQYF,TRBV5-1,NA,TRBD2,TRBJ2-3
TGTGCCAGCAGCTCGACCTTGACAGGGCTCAATCAGCCCCAGCATTTT,CASSSTLTGLNQPQHF,TRBV7-8,few,TRBD1,TRBJ1-5
TGTGCCAGCAGCCCCCTTAATATTGACAGGCCGCTCACTGAAGCTTTCTTT,CASSPLNIDRPLTEAFF,TRBV7-3,NA,NA,TRBJ1-1
TGCGCCAGCAGCCAAGATTCTTCGAGCTCCTACGAGCAGTACTTC,CASSQDSSSSYEQYF,TRBV4-3,NA,NA,TRBJ2-7
TGTGCCAGCAGCTTAGTGTCAGGGGACACCGGGGAGCTGTTTTTT,CASSLVSGDTGELFF,TRBV11-3,NA,NA,TRBJ2-2
TGTGCCAGCAGTGAGCTAGCGGGGGCGGGGAATGAGCAGTTCTTC,CASSELAGAGNEQFF,TRBV6-1,NA,TRBD2,TRBJ2-1
TGTGCCAGCAGCCCACCCCCCGGGGTGGAGCAGTTCTTC,CASSPPPGVEQFF,TRBV7-3,NA,NA,TRBJ2-1
TGTGCCAGCAGTTTGACCAAGGGGGCAGTGGATAATTCACCCCTCCACTTT,CASSLTKGAVDNSPLHF,TRBV27,NA,TRBD1,TRBJ1-6
TGTGCCAGCAGTGAGTCCGGTCAGCCCCAGCATTTT,CASSESGQPQHF,TRBV2,once,NA,TRBJ1-5
TGTGCCAGCAGTCCGCGGAAAGCTAACTATGGCTACACCTTC,CASSPRKANYGYTF,TRBV27,NA,NA,TRBJ1-2
TGTGCCAGCAGCTTGGGCCAGGGGGGTTCTTCACCCCTCCACTTT,CASSLGQGGSSPLHF,TRBV5-6,NA,TRBD1,TRBJ1-6